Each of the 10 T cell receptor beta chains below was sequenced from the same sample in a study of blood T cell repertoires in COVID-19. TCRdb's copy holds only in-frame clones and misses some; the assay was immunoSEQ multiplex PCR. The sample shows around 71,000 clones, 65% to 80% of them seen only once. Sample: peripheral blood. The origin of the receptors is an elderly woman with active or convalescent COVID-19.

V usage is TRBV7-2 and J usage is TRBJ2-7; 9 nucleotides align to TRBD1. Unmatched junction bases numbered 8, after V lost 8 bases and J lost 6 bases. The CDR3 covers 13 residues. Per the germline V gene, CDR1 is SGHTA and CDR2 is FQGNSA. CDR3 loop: CASGRDRVREQYF. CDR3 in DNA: TGTGCCAGCGGCCGGGACAGGGTTCGCGAGCAGTACTTC. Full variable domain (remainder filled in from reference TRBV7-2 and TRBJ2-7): GAGVSQSPSNKVTEKGKDVELRCDPISGHTALYWYRQSLGQGLEFLIYFQGNSAPDKSGLPSDRFSAERTGGSVSTLTIQRTQQEDSAVYLCASGRDRVREQYFGPGTRLTVT.

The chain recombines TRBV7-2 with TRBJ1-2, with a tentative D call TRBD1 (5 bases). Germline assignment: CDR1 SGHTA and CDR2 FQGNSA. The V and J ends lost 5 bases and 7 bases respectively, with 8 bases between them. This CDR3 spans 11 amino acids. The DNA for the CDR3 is TGTGCCAGCAGCGTTGGGGCTGGCTACACCTTC. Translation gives CASSVGAGYTF.

The CDR3, as DNA: TGTGCCAGCAGTGAACTTTCCCTCGGGACAGAATCCTACACTGAAGCTTTCTTT. This encodes CASSELSLGTESYTEAFF. The chain couples TRBV6-1 to TRBJ1-1; 7 bases match TRBD1. V dropped 2 bases and J dropped 3; count of bases not matched to a gene: 15. Germline V gives CDR1 MNHNS, CDR2 SASEGT. The CDR3 is made up of 18 amino acids.

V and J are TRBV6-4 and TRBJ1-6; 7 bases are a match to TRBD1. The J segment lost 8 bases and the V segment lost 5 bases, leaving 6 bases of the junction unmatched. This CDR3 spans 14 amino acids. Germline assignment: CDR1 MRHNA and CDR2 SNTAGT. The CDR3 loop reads CASSKGGEDSPLHF. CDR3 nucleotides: TGTGCCAGCAGTAAAGGGGGCGAGGATTCACCCCTCCACTTT.

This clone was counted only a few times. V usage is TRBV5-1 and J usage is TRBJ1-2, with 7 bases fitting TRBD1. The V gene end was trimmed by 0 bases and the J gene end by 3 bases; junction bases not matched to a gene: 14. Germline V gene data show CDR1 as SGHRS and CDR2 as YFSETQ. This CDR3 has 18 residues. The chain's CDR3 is CASSLEGQGGALHYGYTF. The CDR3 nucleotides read TGCGCCAGCAGCTTGGAGGGCCAGGGGGGAGCCCTACACTATGGCTACACCTTC.

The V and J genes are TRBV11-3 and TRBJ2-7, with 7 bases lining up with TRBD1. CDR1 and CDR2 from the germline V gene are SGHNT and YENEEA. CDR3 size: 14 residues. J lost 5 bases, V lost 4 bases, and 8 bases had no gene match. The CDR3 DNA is TGTGCCAGCAGCTCGGCGACAGGGAACCACGAGCAGTACTTC. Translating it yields CASSSATGNHEQYF.

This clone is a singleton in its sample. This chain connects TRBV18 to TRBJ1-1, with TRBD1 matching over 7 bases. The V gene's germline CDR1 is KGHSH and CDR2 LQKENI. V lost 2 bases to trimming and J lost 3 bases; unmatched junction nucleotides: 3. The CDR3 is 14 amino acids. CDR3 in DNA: TGTGCCAGCTCACCAACAGGGGCGGACACTGAAGCTTTCTTT. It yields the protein CASSPTGADTEAFF.

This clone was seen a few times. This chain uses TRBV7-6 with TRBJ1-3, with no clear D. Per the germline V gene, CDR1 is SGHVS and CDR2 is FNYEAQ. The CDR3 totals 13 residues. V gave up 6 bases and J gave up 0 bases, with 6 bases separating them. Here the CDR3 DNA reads TGTGCCAGCAGTTCTAGCTCTGGAAACACCATATATTTT. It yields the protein CASSSSSGNTIYF.

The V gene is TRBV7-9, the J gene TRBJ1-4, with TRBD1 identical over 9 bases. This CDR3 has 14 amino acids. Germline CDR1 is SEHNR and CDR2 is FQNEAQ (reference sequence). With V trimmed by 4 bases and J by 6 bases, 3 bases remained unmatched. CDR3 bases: TGTGCCAGCAGCTGGGACAGGGAAGATGAAAAACTGTTTTTT. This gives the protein CASSWDREDEKLFF.

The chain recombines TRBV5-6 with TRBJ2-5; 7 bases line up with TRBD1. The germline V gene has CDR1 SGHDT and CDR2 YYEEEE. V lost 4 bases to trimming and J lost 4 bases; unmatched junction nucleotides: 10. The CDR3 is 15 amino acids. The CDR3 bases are TGTGCCAGCAGCCCAAGAGACAGGGCCCCAGAGACCCAGTACTTC. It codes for CASSPRDRAPETQYF.